This TCR beta chain was identified in a study of blood T cell repertoires in COVID-19. Study details: PBMCs, B-cell-depleted T cells, or T cells provided the cDNA or gDNA that made up the material.

Generated by immunoSEQ multiplex PCR, the TCRdb table keeps only in-frame clones and is missing some. The sample holds about 180,000 clones, over 75% seen once. The source is a human donor with active or convalescent COVID-19. The donor label of this sample is uncertain. The sequenced material came from peripheral blood.

CDR3 DNA: TGTGCCAGCAGCCCCCCGAGGCTAGCGGGAGTCAATGAGCAGTTCTTC. It yields the protein CASSPPRLAGVNEQFF. The chain has TRBV3-1 (or the pseudogene TRBV3-2) and TRBJ2-1; 10 nucleotides align to TRBD2. The CDR3 spans 16 residues. Germline V lookup: CDR1 LGHDT, CDR2 YNNKEL (reference sequence). Trimming at V came to 4 bases and at J to 6 bases, leaving 9 bases not matched to a gene.